These 9 T cell receptor beta chains share one sample of origin, sequenced in a study of T-cell memory formation after mild COVID-19. TCRdb reanalysed the 5' RACE reads using MiXCR and keeps one entry per CDR3 protein. This sample yields 470,000 or so distinct CDR3 sequences, of which 20% are seen a single time; roughly 8.4% belongs to the top ten. Sequencing was carried out using PBMCs or a T cell subset sorted from them (not recorded which). Receptor source: an adult woman who had mild COVID-19 (a few samples of this study predate the infection). Cell type and time point are not known.

CDR3 residues: CAISGGGSYEQYF. The CDR3, as DNA: TGTGCCATCAGTGGGGGCGGCTCCTACGAGCAGTACTTC. This chain links TRBV10-3 with TRBJ2-7, with D possibly being TRBD1 (5 bases). This CDR3 has 13 amino acids. Germline lookup yields CDR1 ENHRY and CDR2 SYGVKD. Trimming cost V 4 bases and J 0 bases, with 7 bases left between them.

V is TRBV6-5 and J is TRBJ2-2; D uncertain. CDR3 length: 14 residues. V dropped 5 bases and J dropped 7 bases, with 14 bases sitting between them. Looked up from germline, CDR1 is MNHEY and CDR2 is SVGAGI. Here the CDR3 reads CASSRPQAFGELFF. The CDR3 DNA reads TGTGCCAGCAGTAGGCCGCAAGCTTTCGGGGAGCTGTTTTTT.

The chain combines TRBV15 with TRBJ1-6; the D is unclear. CDR3 size: 12 residues. V lost 3 bases and J 8 bases, leaving 5 bases between the germline ends. The V gene's germline CDR1 is LNHNV and CDR2 YYDKDF (reference sequence). The CDR3 DNA is TGTGCCACCAGCAGGAGGGATTCACCCCTCCACTTT. Its protein is CATSRRDSPLHF.

CDR3 region: CASSLLAGAFHEQFF. CDR3 in DNA: TGCGCCAGCAGTTTACTAGCGGGGGCCTTCCATGAGCAGTTCTTC. This chain links TRBV10-2 with TRBJ2-1, with 11 bases identical to TRBD2. Losses at the gene ends were 5 bases for V and 8 bases for J; bases not matched to a gene: 8. CDR3 length equals 15 residues. Germline V gene lookup returns CDR1 WSHSY and CDR2 SAAADI.

J is TRBJ2-4 and V is TRBV3-1; D call uncertain. The germline CDR1 and CDR2 sequences are LGHDT and YNNKEL (reference sequence). CDR3 length: 11 amino acids. Trimming took off 4 bases at V and 8 bases at J, with 6 bases between the two ends. CDR3 coding DNA: TGTGCCAGCAGCCTCGTTCACATTCAGTACTTC. It translates to CASSLVHIQYF.

This clonotype was counted only a few times. This chain joins TRBV4-1 and TRBJ1-5; maybe TRBD1 (5 bases). V lost 9 bases and J 4 bases, leaving 16 bases between the germline ends. Germline CDR1 reads MGHRA; CDR2 reads YSYEKL. CDR3 length equals 14 residues. The CDR3 DNA sequence: TGCGCCAGTGTAGCCCCCAGGACAAATCAGCCCCAGCATTTT. It yields the protein CASVAPRTNQPQHF.

This clonotype has only a few counts. This rearrangement joins TRBV20-1 to TRBJ2-5; 8 bases map to TRBD2. V was clipped by 7 bases and J by 5 bases; unmatched bases: 12. CDR1 is DFQATT and CDR2 is SNEGSKA in the germline V gene (reference sequence). The CDR3 consists of 14 residues. The CDR3 DNA reads as TGCAGTGTCATGGAGCGGGAGTTGATGGAGACCCAGTACTTC. Its translation: CSVMERELMETQYF.

The rearrangement joins TRBV7-2 to TRBJ2-7; a weak D match, TRBD1 (6 bases). The CDR3 covers 13 residues. V was clipped by 2 bases and J by 9 bases, with 14 bases between them. The germline gives CDR1 SGHTA, CDR2 FQGNSA. Written as DNA, the CDR3 is TGTGCCAGCAGCTTAATCGGGGTAGGGGGGCAGTACTTC. This sequence encodes CASSLIGVGGQYF.

J is TRBJ2-1 and V is TRBV7-9, with a possible D match to TRBD2 (5 bases). The CDR3 is 11 amino acids. Per the germline V gene, CDR1 is SEHNR and CDR2 is FQNEAQ (reference sequence). CDR3 residues: CATGDYNEQFF. The DNA of the CDR3 is TGTGCGACCGGGGACTACAATGAGCAGTTCTTC.